The 7 T cell receptor beta chains below all came from one sample that was sequenced in a study of T cells after posttransplantation cyclophosphamide. Libraries were prepared by immunoSEQ multiplex PCR; TCRdb keeps only in-frame clonotypes and omits some of them. The sample contains roughly 4,100 clones, 83% of which appear only once. A marrow graft followed busulfan-fludarabine conditioning, with cyclophosphamide on days +3 and +4. The sample consisted of CD4+ T cells sorted from blood, taken about 37 weeks after a stem cell transplant with posttransplant cyclophosphamide. The receptor source for this set is a young adult male patient who received an allogeneic stem cell transplant from a related donor, was CMV-positive, and had no GVHD. Certain T cells may be donor cells from the graft.

V is TRBV7-2 and J is TRBJ1-1; 12 positions match TRBD1. The germline V gene has CDR1 SGHTA and CDR2 FQGNSA. The CDR3 is 16 residues long. V lost 4 bases to trimming and J lost 7 bases; unmatched junction nucleotides: 10. This CDR3 reads CASSSRDRGRLIEAFF. DNA for the CDR3: TGTGCCAGCAGCTCAAGGGACAGGGGGCGATTGATTGAAGCTTTCTTT.

This clone has only a few counts. CDR3 protein: CAWSGIQNTGELFF. Written as DNA, the CDR3 is TGTGCTTGGTCCGGGATCCAAAACACCGGGGAGCTGTTTTTT. The rearrangement links TRBV27 to TRBJ2-2; weak D call: TRBD2 (5 bases). Germline CDR1 is MNHEY and CDR2 is SMNVEV (reference sequence). CDR3 length: 14 amino acids.

This clone was seen a few times. This chain uses TRBV11-2 with TRBJ2-7; 7 bases are shared with TRBD2. V lost 2 bases and J lost 1; bases outside the gene matches: 5. The CDR3 runs 15 residues. The germline CDR1 and CDR2 sequences are SGHAT and FQNNGV. The CDR3 spells CASSLQGSGSYEQYF. CDR3 nucleotide sequence: TGTGCCAGCAGCTTACAGGGTAGCGGGTCCTACGAGCAGTACTTC.

The genes are TRBV7-6 and TRBJ1-1; 8 nucleotides match TRBD1. With 3 bases clipped from V and 5 bases from J, the junction kept 8 bases outside the gene matches. Germline assignment: CDR1 SGHVS and CDR2 FNYEAQ. This CDR3 is 15 amino acids long. The CDR3, as DNA: TGTGCCAGCAGCTTCCCACAGGGGGTATCTACTGAAGCTTTCTTT. Its translation is CASSFPQGVSTEAFF.

The chain has TRBV5-6 and TRBJ2-3; the D gene is possibly TRBD2 (6 bases). V was clipped by 4 bases and J by 2 bases, with 14 bases between them. There are 15 residues in the CDR3. Germline V gene data show CDR1 as SGHDT and CDR2 as YYEEEE. Here the CDR3 reads CASSPTSTLTDTQYF. In nucleotides, the CDR3 is TGTGCCAGCAGCCCGACTAGTACCCTCACAGATACGCAGTATTTT.

V is TRBV6-6 and J is TRBJ1-2; 7 nucleotides align to TRBD1. CDR3 length: 15 residues. V trimming: 0 bases; J trimming: 2 bases; junction bases outside the gene matches: 3. In germline, CDR1 is MNHNY, CDR2 SVGAGI (reference sequence). For the CDR3, the DNA is TGTGCCAGCAGTTACTCAAAGACAGGGAACTATGGCTACACCTTC. Translation gives CASSYSKTGNYGYTF.

V usage is TRBV7-9 and J usage is TRBJ2-1; 9 bases align to TRBD1. Germline V gives CDR1 SEHNR, CDR2 FQNEAQ (reference sequence). The length of the CDR3 is 15 residues. V gave up 3 bases and J gave up 6 bases; unmatched junction bases: 6. The CDR3 reads CASSFPGTGSNEQFF. The DNA for the CDR3 is TGTGCCAGCAGCTTCCCCGGGACAGGGAGCAATGAGCAGTTCTTC.